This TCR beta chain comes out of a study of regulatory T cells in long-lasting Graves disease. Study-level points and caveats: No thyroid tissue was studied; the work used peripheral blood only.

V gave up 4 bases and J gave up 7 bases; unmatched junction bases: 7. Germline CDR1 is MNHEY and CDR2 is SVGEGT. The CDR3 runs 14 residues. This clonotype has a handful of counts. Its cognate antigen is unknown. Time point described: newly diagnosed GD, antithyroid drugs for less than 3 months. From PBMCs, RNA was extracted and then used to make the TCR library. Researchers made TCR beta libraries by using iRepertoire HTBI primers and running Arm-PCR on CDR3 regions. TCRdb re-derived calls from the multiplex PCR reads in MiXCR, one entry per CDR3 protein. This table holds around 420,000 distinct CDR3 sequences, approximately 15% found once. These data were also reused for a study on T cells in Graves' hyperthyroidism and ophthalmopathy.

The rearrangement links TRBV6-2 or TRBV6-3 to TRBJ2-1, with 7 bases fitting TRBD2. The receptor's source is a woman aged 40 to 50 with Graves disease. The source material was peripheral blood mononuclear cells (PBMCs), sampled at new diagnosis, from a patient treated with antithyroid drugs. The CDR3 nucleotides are TGTGCCAGCAGTTTGACGGGAGCGGGGAATGAGCAGTTCTTC. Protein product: CASSLTGAGNEQFF.